The clone carrying this T cell receptor beta chain was detected many times. Its antigen is not known. The source of the sample is a study of identical twins. Study results and caveats: Abundant beta clonotypes from cord blood had fewer insertions, unlike memory repertoires, which showed none. Twins' surplus sharing was weaker for beta out-of-frame sequences. Conclusions relied on cross-sectional statistical analysis, not following the same donors.

TCRdb ran MiXCR on the 5' RACE reads and lists one entry per CDR3 protein. The sample consists of some 600,000 distinct CDR3 sequences, 7.1% of them appearing once. The donors were all healthy and Caucasian. These data also featured in a second study, about yellow fever vaccine responses in identical twins.

The sequenced material came from PBMCs. The sequence came from a woman between 18 and 30 years old in good health.

CDR3 sequence (DNA): TGTGCCAGCAGCTTAGCTAGGGCGGGTTTCTACAATGAGCAGTTCTTC. This codes for CASSLARAGFYNEQFF. The V and J genes are TRBV7-9 and TRBJ2-1; perhaps TRBD2 as D (5 bases). The V end was cut by 0 bases, the J end by 3 bases, with 12 bases between. The CDR3 consists of 16 residues. CDR1 and CDR2 (germline): SEHNR, FQNEAQ (reference sequence).